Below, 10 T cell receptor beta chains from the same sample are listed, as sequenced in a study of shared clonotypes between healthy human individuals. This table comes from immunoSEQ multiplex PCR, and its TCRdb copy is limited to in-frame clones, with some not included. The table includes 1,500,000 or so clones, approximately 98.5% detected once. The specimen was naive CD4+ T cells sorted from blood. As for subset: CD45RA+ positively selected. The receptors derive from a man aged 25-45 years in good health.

The CDR3 here is CASSWTPSSYEQYF. The CDR3 region has the DNA TGCGCCAGCAGCTGGACACCGAGCTCCTACGAGCAGTACTTC. The V call is TRBV5-1, the J call TRBJ2-7; D perhaps matches TRBD1 (5 bases). Trimming took off 3 bases at V and 0 bases at J, with 10 bases between the two ends. There are 14 residues in the CDR3. Germline V gene data show CDR1 as SGHRS and CDR2 as YFSETQ.

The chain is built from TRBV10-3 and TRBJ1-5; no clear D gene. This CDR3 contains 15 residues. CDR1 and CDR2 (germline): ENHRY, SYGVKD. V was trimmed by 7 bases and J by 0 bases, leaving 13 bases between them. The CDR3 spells CAIKNRADSNQPQHF. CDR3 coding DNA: TGTGCCATCAAAAACAGAGCAGATAGCAATCAGCCCCAGCATTTT.

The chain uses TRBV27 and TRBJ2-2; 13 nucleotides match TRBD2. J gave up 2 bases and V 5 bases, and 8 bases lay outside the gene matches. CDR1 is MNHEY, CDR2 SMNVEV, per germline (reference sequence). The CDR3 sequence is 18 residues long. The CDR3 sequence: CASSTRLAGGLNTGELFF. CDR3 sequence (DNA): TGTGCCAGCAGTACCCGACTAGCGGGGGGCCTTAACACCGGGGAGCTGTTTTTT.

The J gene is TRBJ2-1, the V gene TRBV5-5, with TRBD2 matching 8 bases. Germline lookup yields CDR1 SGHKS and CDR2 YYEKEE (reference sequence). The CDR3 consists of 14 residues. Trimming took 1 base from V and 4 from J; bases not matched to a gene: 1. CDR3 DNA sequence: TGTGCCAGCAGCTTGCGGGAGGGATACAATGAGCAGTTCTTC. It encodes CASSLREGYNEQFF.

The CDR3 region has the DNA TGTGCCAGCAGCTTGGCCCTGACTAGCGGGATGTTCAATGAGCAGTTCTTC. Amino acids: CASSLALTSGMFNEQFF. V usage is TRBV5-4 and J usage is TRBJ2-1; the match to TRBD2 covers 11 bases. The CDR3 spans 17 residues. Germline V lookup: CDR1 SGHNT, CDR2 YYREEE (reference sequence). The trim removed 0 bases at V and 6 bases at J, leaving 8 bases unmatched.

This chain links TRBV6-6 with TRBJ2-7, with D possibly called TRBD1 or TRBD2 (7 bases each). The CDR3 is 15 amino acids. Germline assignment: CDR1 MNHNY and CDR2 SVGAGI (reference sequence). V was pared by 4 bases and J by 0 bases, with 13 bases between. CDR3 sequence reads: CASSSAGGASYEQYF. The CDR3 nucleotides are TGTGCCAGCAGTTCCGCAGGGGGGGCCTCCTACGAGCAGTACTTC.

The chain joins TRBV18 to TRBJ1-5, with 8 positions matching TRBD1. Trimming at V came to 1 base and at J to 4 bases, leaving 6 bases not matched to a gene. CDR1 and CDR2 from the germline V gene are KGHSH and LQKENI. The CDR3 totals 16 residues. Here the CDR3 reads CASSPLDRGHNQPQHF. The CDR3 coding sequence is TGTGCCAGCTCACCACTAGACAGGGGTCATAATCAGCCCCAGCATTTT.

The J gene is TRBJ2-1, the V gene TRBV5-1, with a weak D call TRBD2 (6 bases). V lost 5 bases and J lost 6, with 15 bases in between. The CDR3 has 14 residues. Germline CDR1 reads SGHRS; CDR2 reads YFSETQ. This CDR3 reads CASRQLASFNEQFF. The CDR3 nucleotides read TGCGCCAGCAGGCAACTAGCCTCTTTCAATGAGCAGTTCTTC.

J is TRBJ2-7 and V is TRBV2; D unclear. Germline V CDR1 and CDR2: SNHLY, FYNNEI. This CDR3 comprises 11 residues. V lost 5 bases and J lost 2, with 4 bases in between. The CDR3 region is CASSSAYEQYF. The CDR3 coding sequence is TGTGCCAGCAGTTCCGCCTACGAGCAGTACTTC.

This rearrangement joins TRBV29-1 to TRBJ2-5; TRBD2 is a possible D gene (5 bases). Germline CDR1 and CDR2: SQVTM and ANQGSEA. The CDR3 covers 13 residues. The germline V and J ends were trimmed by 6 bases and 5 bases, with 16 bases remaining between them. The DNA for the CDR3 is TGCAGCGTCGGGCCCCCAGGACTGGAGACCCAGTACTTC. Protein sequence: CSVGPPGLETQYF.